The rows below give T cell receptor beta chains drawn from one sample of a study of T cells after yellow fever vaccination. TCRdb called the 5' RACE reads again in MiXCR, with one record for every CDR3 protein. The table has 250,000 or so distinct CDR3 sequences, 6.7% seen once. Sample: CD4+ T cells sorted from PBMCs, taken on the day of the yellow fever booster vaccination. The receptors shown here come from a man aged 25-45 years who received the YFV17D yellow fever vaccine. Both conserved end residues are part of each CDR3. Fields, in order: J gene, clone size, D gene, V gene, CDR3 protein, CDR3 DNA. A D gene is named only where the DNA matches it firmly. Clone size is stated in some rows and not others, as once, few, many or a class when expanded.

TRBJ1-1,-,-,TRBV20-1,CSDKGFEAFF,TGCAGTGACAAGGGATTTGAAGCTTTCTTT
TRBJ2-1,-,TRBD1,TRBV12-3/TRBV12-4,CASAGTGITNEQFF,TGTGCCAGCGCCGGGACAGGGATCACGAATGAGCAGTTCTTC
TRBJ1-6,few,-,TRBV10-3,CAISDPTDNRRSPLHF,TGTGCCATCAGTGACCCGACGGATAATCGGCGCTCACCCCTCCACTTT
TRBJ2-7,few,-,TRBV7-3,CASSPHREIYEQYF,TGTGCCAGCAGCCCGCACAGGGAAATCTACGAGCAGTACTTC
TRBJ2-7,-,TRBD2,TRBV7-2,CASRPGLARSYEQYF,TGTGCCAGCAGACCAGGACTAGCGAGGTCCTACGAGCAGTACTTC
TRBJ1-5,few,TRBD1,TRBV6-1,CASSGGQLLNQPQHF,TGTGCCAGCAGCGGGGGACAGCTACTAAATCAGCCCCAGCATTTT
TRBJ2-2,-,-,TRBV7-2,CASSLSFANTGELFF,TGTGCCAGCAGCTTAAGTTTCGCGAACACCGGGGAGCTGTTTTTT
TRBJ2-3,-,-,TRBV30,CAWSVGADTQYF,TGTGCCTGGAGTGTTGGTGCAGATACGCAGTATTTT
TRBJ2-5,many,-,TRBV28,CASSLVRWAQYF,TGTGCCAGCAGTTTGGTCAGGTGGGCCCAGTACTTC
TRBJ2-1,few,-,TRBV14,CASSQELPLYEQFF,TGTGCCAGCAGCCAAGAACTACCTTTATATGAGCAGTTCTTC
TRBJ2-3,many,-,TRBV9,CASSVAGVTDTQYF,TGTGCCAGCAGCGTAGCGGGAGTCACAGATACGCAGTATTTT
TRBJ1-2,few,-,TRBV18,CASSPNAGRSLGGYTF,TGTGCCAGCTCACCCAACGCGGGCAGGTCTTTGGGAGGCTACACCTTC
TRBJ2-1,-,-,TRBV11-3,CASSPRRWNEQFF,TGTGCCAGCAGCCCCAGGAGATGGAATGAGCAGTTCTTC
TRBJ2-1,few,-,TRBV18,CASSPPNGNSYNEQFF,TGTGCCAGCTCACCACCGAATGGAAACTCCTACAATGAGCAGTTCTTC
TRBJ2-7,few,TRBD1,TRBV20-1,CSASGTGITYEQYF,TGCAGTGCATCCGGGACAGGGATCACCTACGAGCAGTACTTC
TRBJ2-7,few,TRBD2,TRBV20-1,CSADLAGGPREQYF,TGCAGTGCTGACCTCGCGGGAGGGCCTAGGGAGCAGTACTTC
TRBJ2-3,-,-,TRBV7-2,CASSLAGGNTDTQYF,TGTGCCAGCAGCTTAGCCGGAGGGAACACAGATACGCAGTATTTT
TRBJ2-3,many,-,TRBV5-1,CASTTSSGSTDTQYF,TGCGCCAGCACCACGTCCAGCGGAAGCACAGATACGCAGTATTTT
TRBJ1-1,few,-,TRBV27,CASISRYTEAFF,TGTGCCAGCATAAGCAGATACACTGAAGCTTTCTTT
TRBJ2-2,-,TRBD1,TRBV7-9,CASSPGTGDGELFF,TGTGCCAGCAGCCCCGGGACAGGGGACGGGGAGCTGTTTTTT
TRBJ1-6,-,TRBD1,TRBV12-3/TRBV12-4,CASSLVGTGGSPLHF,TGTGCCAGCAGTCTCGTCGGGACAGGGGGTTCACCCCTCCACTTT
TRBJ2-5,-,TRBD1,TRBV15,CATSRVFGTGTRETQYF,TGTGCCACCAGCAGAGTCTTCGGGACAGGGACCCGAGAGACCCAGTACTTC
TRBJ1-5,few,-,TRBV6-2/TRBV6-3,CARTGIYQPQHF,TGTGCCAGGACAGGTATCTATCAGCCCCAGCATTTT
TRBJ2-5,-,-,TRBV12-3/TRBV12-4,CASSPEGARGETQYF,TGTGCCAGCAGTCCAGAGGGGGCGCGGGGAGAGACCCAGTACTTC
TRBJ1-6,-,-,TRBV30,CGLARTRDSPLHF,TGTGGTCTGGCGAGGACCCGAGATTCACCCCTCCACTTT
TRBJ1-5,-,TRBD1,TRBV20-1,CSARRGGGYSNQPQHF,TGCAGTGCTAGACGAGGGGGCGGGTATAGCAATCAGCCCCAGCATTTT
TRBJ2-5,few,-,TRBV11-2,CASSLIGGLKQETQYF,TGTGCCAGCAGCTTGATAGGGGGGCTAAAACAAGAGACCCAGTACTTC
TRBJ2-5,-,-,TRBV19,CASGGKQETQYF,TGTGCCAGTGGAGGGAAACAAGAGACCCAGTACTTC
TRBJ1-2,few,TRBD1,TRBV12-3/TRBV12-4,CASSEAGGNYGYTF,TGTGCCAGCAGTGAAGCAGGGGGCAACTATGGCTACACCTTC
TRBJ2-6,-,-,TRBV4-3,CASSHRVRGDGANVLTF,TGCGCCAGCAGCCACCGGGTTCGGGGTGACGGGGCCAACGTCCTGACTTTC
TRBJ2-5,-,TRBD1,TRBV4-3,CASSQYGDRSTETQYF,TGCGCCAGCAGCCAATACGGGGACAGGAGCACAGAGACCCAGTACTTC
TRBJ2-1,many,TRBD2,TRBV7-2,CASSQASGPEQFF,TGTGCCAGCAGCCAAGCTAGCGGACCCGAGCAGTTCTTC
TRBJ2-3,many,-,TRBV5-6,CASSPGDTQYF,TGTGCCAGCAGCCCCGGCGATACGCAGTATTTT
TRBJ2-1,many,TRBD2,TRBV12-3/TRBV12-4,CASSKTSDEQFF,TGTGCCAGCAGTAAGACTAGCGATGAGCAGTTCTTC
TRBJ2-1,few,TRBD2,TRBV7-3,CASSLRVTGVKETSGSFEQFF,TGTGCCAGCAGCTTAAGGGTTACAGGGGTCAAGGAGACTAGCGGGAGTTTTGAGCAGTTCTTC
TRBJ2-1,-,-,TRBV3-1,CASSLSLVYEQFF,TGTGCCAGCAGCCTATCACTAGTTTATGAGCAGTTCTTC
TRBJ1-1,few,-,TRBV10-3,CAISESGARTEAFF,TGTGCCATCAGTGAGTCGGGGGCGCGGACTGAAGCTTTCTTT
TRBJ1-4,few,-,TRBV20-1,CSAAMGGLNEKLFF,TGCAGTGCCGCGATGGGGGGGCTGAATGAAAAACTGTTTTTT
TRBJ2-5,many,TRBD1,TRBV5-1,CASSPDRVEGTQYF,TGCGCCAGCAGCCCGGACAGGGTAGAAGGGACCCAGTACTTC
TRBJ1-1,many,-,TRBV5-1,CASSLGGGNTEAFF,TGCGCCAGCAGCTTGGGTGGGGGGAACACTGAAGCTTTCTTT
TRBJ2-1,many,TRBD2,TRBV28,CASSLGGKNYNEQFF,TGTGCCAGCAGTTTGGGAGGGAAGAACTACAATGAGCAGTTCTTC
TRBJ1-1,-,-,TRBV20-1,CSAYGGQLGNTEAFF,TGCAGTGCTTATGGGGGACAATTGGGGAACACTGAAGCTTTCTTT
TRBJ1-4,many,-,TRBV6-5,CASSFQTPNEKLFF,TGTGCCAGCAGTTTTCAGACTCCTAATGAAAAACTGTTTTTT
TRBJ2-1,many,TRBD2,TRBV4-1,CASSRGVGTSGRGEQFF,TGCGCCAGCAGCCGAGGGGTGGGGACTAGCGGGAGGGGTGAGCAGTTCTTC
TRBJ2-3,-,-,TRBV4-3,CASSLSVWGDTQYF,TGCGCCAGCAGCCTCTCGGTTTGGGGGGATACGCAGTATTTT